The clone carrying this T cell receptor (beta chain) is deemed medium-sized. The record originates from a study of early T cells in non-severe SARS-CoV-2 infection. Study-wide context: The chains were unpaired, and the sequenced material was bulk RNA from unsorted whole blood.

Trimming cost V 0 bases and J 4 bases, with 8 bases left between them. The CDR3 runs to 14 residues. Germline loops: CDR1 SGHRS, CDR2 YFSETQ. Unique molecular identifiers tagged individual cDNA molecules. TCRdb re-called the 5' RACE reads with MiXCR, one entry per CDR3 protein. Among around 21,000 distinct CDR3 sequences listed, more than 4% were seen once. The origin of this receptor is an adult who was a healthcare worker with PCR-confirmed SARS-CoV-2 infection or an uninfected control (not recorded which). Sequences were obtained from whole blood. The rearrangement links TRBV5-1 to TRBJ1-5, with D hard to call. The CDR3 nucleotides read TGCGCCAGCAGCTTGGGGGTAGGTAATCAGCCCCAGCATTTT. It specifies CASSLGVGNQPQHF. Using reference TRBV5-1 and TRBJ1-5 for the parts outside the CDR3, the full variable domain is KAGVTQTPRYLIKTRGQQVTLSCSPISGHRSVSWYQQTPGQGLQFLFEYFSETQRNKGNFPGRFSGRQFSNSRSEMNVSTLELGDSALYLCASSLGVGNQPQHFGDGTRLSIL.